Below, one T cell receptor (beta chain) is given with its context. What it recognizes is unknown. The data originate from a study of spatial heterogeneity in lung cancer. Across the study: TCR and UMI combinations that were unique each appeared, on average, more than ten times in raw reads.

TCRdb ran MiXCR on the 5' RACE reads and lists one entry per CDR3 protein. The sample has some 100,000 distinct CDR3 sequences, about 4.6% seen once; the top ten hold 21%. Time point here: sample taken at primary tumor resection. Study-wide points: Tumor mutation counts were tracked by expanded intratumoral alpha and beta TCR counts.

V lost 2 bases to trimming and J lost 7 bases, with 17 bases between them. The CDR3 is 15 amino acids. The germline V gene encodes CDR1 MNHNS and CDR2 SASEGT. This receptor was taken from a male donor with early-stage non-small cell lung cancer. The genes are TRBV6-1 and TRBJ1-1; D remains unclear. The sequencing used lung tumor tissue, collected at surgery. The CDR3 loop reads CASSESITGDYEAFF. CDR3 nucleotide sequence: TGTGCCAGCAGTGAATCCATTACCGGGGATTATGAAGCTTTCTTT.